This is a list of T cell receptor beta chains from one sample in a study of metastatic and nonmetastatic thyroid tumors. TCRdb re-called the PCR reads with MiXCR. The sample lists roughly 98,000 clones, 15% occurring once. The material sequenced was blood. These receptors were collected from a female donor with papillary thyroid cancer or a benign thyroid nodule (not recorded which). Some clones in this sample may be carry-over from other donors' samples. CDR3s include the opening cysteine and the closing phenylalanine or tryptophan. The D gene is left open where the match is weak. Clone sizes are shown as once, few, many, or a class for an expanded clone.

-,TRBV11-1,many,TRBJ1-3,CASRLTGTGNTIYF,TGTGCCAGCAGACTCACAGGGACTGGAAACACCATATATTTT
-,TRBV3-1,many,TRBJ1-4,CASSPLPGLQLFF,TGTGCCAGCAGCCCCCTTCCCGGATTACAACTGTTTTTT
TRBD1,TRBV5-1,many,TRBJ1-3,CASSDQGVGGNTIYF,TGCGCCAGCAGCGACCAGGGGGTGGGAGGAAACACCATATATTTT
TRBD1,TRBV24-1,many,TRBJ1-3,CATSDLRDRDNCGNTIYF,TGTGCCACCAGTGATTTGCGGGACAGGGATAATTGTGGAAACACCATATATTTT
-,TRBV6-5,many,TRBJ1-6,CASSSRGVRSSYNSPLHF,TGTGCCAGCAGTTCCCGGGGGGTGAGGAGCTCCTATAATTCACCCCTCCACTTT
TRBD1,TRBV2,many,TRBJ2-3,CASIQGDRRTDTQYF,TGTGCCAGCATCCAGGGGGACCGCCGAACGGATACGCAGTATTTT
-,TRBV28,many,TRBJ1-6,CASSLRQLPNSPLHF,TGTGCCAGCAGTTTACGACAGCTCCCAAATTCACCCCTCCACTTT
TRBD2,TRBV3-1,many,TRBJ2-1,CATVAGGPYNEQFF,TGTGCCACCGTCGCGGGGGGGCCGTACAATGAGCAGTTCTTC
-,TRBV6-1,many,TRBJ1-1,CASSIMTGNTEAFF,TGTGCCAGCAGCATAATGACAGGGAACACTGAAGCTTTCTTT
-,TRBV5-1,many,TRBJ1-6,CASSSGRVWDSPLHF,TGCGCCAGCAGCTCCGGCAGGGTGTGGGATTCACCCCTCCACTTT
-,TRBV30,many,TRBJ1-2,CAWRGNYGYTF,TGTGCCTGGAGGGGCAACTATGGCTACACCTTC